One sample yielded the 21 T cell receptor beta chains listed below, sequenced in a study of cytomegalovirus exposure and HLA in healthy donors. In the PCR, 60 Vbeta and 13 Jbeta primers were used. Produced via immunoSEQ multiplex PCR; TCRdb's table is partial and in-frame only. The table has 130,000 to 150,000 clones, over 75% seen once. Input material: PBMCs. The receptors were gathered from a woman in her thirties in good health and CMV-seronegative.

The chain links TRBV7-6 to TRBJ2-2; D not resolved. V was cut by 0 bases and J by 3 bases, with 5 bases left in between. The CDR3 loop spans 14 amino acids. Germline V gene lookup returns CDR1 SGHVS and CDR2 FNYEAQ. The CDR3 region has the DNA TGTGCCAGCAGCTTAGCAGGAGACACCGGGGAGCTGTTTTTT. Amino acid sequence: CASSLAGDTGELFF.

This chain connects TRBV30 to TRBJ1-1; TRBD1 agrees at 10 bases. The CDR3 is 15 residues long. Trimming cost V 4 bases and J 3 bases; bases outside gene matches: 8. From germline, CDR1 is GTSNPN and CDR2 SVGIG (reference sequence). In nucleotides, the CDR3 is TGTGCCTGGACCGGACAGGGGGGATCGTACACTGAAGCTTTCTTT. Translated, it gives CAWTGQGGSYTEAFF.

This sequence joins TRBV30 and TRBJ2-7, with TRBD2 identical over 11 bases. Germline CDR1 reads GTSNPN; CDR2 reads SVGIG (reference sequence). The CDR3 loop spans 15 amino acids. V gave up 3 bases and J gave up 5 bases; unmatched junction bases: 9. The CDR3 DNA reads TGTGCCTGGAGGTTGGGACTAGCGGAGTCTGACGAGCAGTACTTC. This codes for CAWRLGLAESDEQYF.

V usage is TRBV30 and J usage is TRBJ2-2; tentatively, D is TRBD2 (6 bases). The V gene lost 6 bases and the J gene lost 2 bases, with 13 bases spanning the gap. The germline gives CDR1 GTSNPN, CDR2 SVGIG (reference sequence). CDR3 size: 14 residues. The CDR3 DNA is TGTGCCTGCACCGGGACTCCTAACACCGGGGAGCTGTTTTTT. This codes for CACTGTPNTGELFF.

Only one count was recorded for this clone. This chain joins TRBV7-2 and TRBJ2-1; TRBD2 aligns across 11 bases. The V gene's germline CDR1 is SGHTA and CDR2 FQGNSA. The CDR3 has 17 residues. After removal of 5 bases from V and 9 bases from J, the junction contained 15 bases not matched to a gene. CDR3 coding DNA: TGTGCCAGCAGCCGTAGCGGGGGGGACTCCCTGTACGGTGAGCAGTTCTTC. Its protein product is CASSRSGGDSLYGEQFF.

This rearrangement joins TRBV19 to TRBJ1-2, with D tentatively TRBD1 (5 bases). This CDR3 region has 15 residues. Germline loops: CDR1 LNHDA, CDR2 SQIVND (reference sequence). The germline V and J ends were trimmed by 4 bases and 3 bases, with 15 bases remaining between them. The CDR3 reads CASSTVGGRDYGYTF. Here the CDR3 DNA reads TGTGCCAGTAGTACCGTGGGGGGTAGGGACTATGGCTACACCTTC.

J is TRBJ2-1 and V is TRBV30; D is uncertain. Trimming pared 3 bases from V and 4 bases from J, leaving 4 bases between. The CDR3 length is 11 residues. Germline loops: CDR1 GTSNPN, CDR2 SVGIG (reference sequence). CDR3 amino acids: CAWRQYNEQFF. The DNA of the CDR3 is TGTGCCTGGAGGCAGTACAATGAGCAGTTCTTC.

This clone occurred once. The V call is TRBV11-2, the J call TRBJ2-7; the D gene is possibly TRBD2 (5 bases). Trimming removed 0 bases from V and 0 bases from J, with 12 bases in between. CDR1 and CDR2 from the germline V gene are SGHAT and FQNNGV. This CDR3 contains 16 residues. CDR3 DNA sequence: TGTGCCAGCAGCTTAGAGAAGGGCGGAGGCTCCTACGAGCAGTACTTC. This gives the protein CASSLEKGGGSYEQYF.

V and J are TRBV9 and TRBJ2-5; TRBD2 matches at 10 bases. After removal of 0 bases from V and 5 bases from J, the junction contained 10 bases not matched to a gene. This CDR3 is 17 amino acids long. Germline assignment: CDR1 SGDLS and CDR2 YYNGEE. The CDR3 is CASSVGASGGQVETQYF. CDR3 coding DNA: TGTGCCAGCAGCGTAGGGGCTAGCGGGGGCCAAGTGGAGACCCAGTACTTC.

The genes are TRBV5-1 and TRBJ1-1; D gene unclear. The CDR3 extends over 13 amino acids. Germline V gene lookup returns CDR1 SGHRS and CDR2 YFSETQ. V lost 5 bases and J lost 1, with 9 bases in between. For the CDR3, the DNA is TGCGCCAGCAGAGCCGGGGAGAACACTGAAGCTTTCTTT. As protein: CASRAGENTEAFF.

This clone appeared once. The rearrangement uses TRBV20-1 and TRBJ2-1; no clear D gene. From germline, CDR1 is DFQATT and CDR2 SNEGSKA (reference sequence). V was trimmed by 6 bases and J by 7 bases, leaving 7 bases between them. The CDR3 spans 10 residues. Written as DNA, the CDR3 is TGCAGTGCCGTCTATAATGAGCAGTTCTTC. Its protein product is CSAVYNEQFF.

This rearrangement joins TRBV5-6 to TRBJ1-5, with a weak D call TRBD1 (6 bases). This CDR3 is 14 amino acids long. Between the trimmed V and J ends, which lost 4 bases and 2 bases, there was a span of 10 bases. The germline CDR1 and CDR2 sequences are SGHDT and YYEEEE. CDR3 loop: CASSLRQGNQPQHF. For the CDR3, the DNA is TGTGCCAGCAGCCTTAGACAGGGCAATCAGCCCCAGCATTTT.

The rearrangement joins TRBV29-1 to TRBJ1-1; 8 nucleotides agree with TRBD1. The CDR3 extends over 11 amino acids. Looked up from germline, CDR1 is SQVTM and CDR2 is ANQGSEA. Trimming at V came to 7 bases and at J to 11 bases, leaving 9 bases not matched to a gene. The CDR3 is CSARQGSGAFF. CDR3 DNA: TGCAGCGCCCGACAGGGGAGTGGTGCTTTCTTT.

This clone was counted a few times. The V call is TRBV25-1, the J call TRBJ1-1; tentatively, D is TRBD1 (5 bases). Trimming took 6 bases from V and 11 from J, leaving 19 bases between them. CDR1 MGHDK and CDR2 SYGVNS come from the germline V gene. The CDR3 contains 13 residues. Written as DNA, the CDR3 is TGTGCCAGCAGACTTACAGGTTCTCAAGGGGCTTTCTTT. Protein: CASRLTGSQGAFF.

The gene calls are TRBV27 and TRBJ1-2; D possibly corresponds to TRBD1 (6 bases). The V and J ends lost 2 bases and 5 bases respectively, with 15 bases between them. Germline CDR1 MNHEY, CDR2 SMNVEV (reference sequence). The CDR3 spans 15 residues. CDR3 DNA sequence: TGTGCCAGCAGTTTAAAATTCGGACAGTCTTATGGCTACACCTTC. It yields the protein CASSLKFGQSYGYTF.

The chain couples TRBV9 to TRBJ1-2; possible D gene TRBD1, 6 bases. The CDR3 contains 15 residues. CDR1 SGDLS and CDR2 YYNGEE come from the germline V gene. The V end lost 0 bases, the J end lost 4 bases, and 13 bases lay between the germline ends. Here the CDR3 reads CASSVEGGGGYGYTF. The CDR3 DNA is TGTGCCAGCAGCGTAGAGGGGGGGGGTGGCTATGGCTACACCTTC.

This clone was observed a single time. CDR3 protein: CASEGTGRNTGELFF. The DNA of the CDR3 is TGTGCCAGTGAGGGGACAGGGAGGAACACCGGGGAGCTGTTTTTT. The gene calls are TRBV19 and TRBJ2-2; TRBD1 matches at 9 bases. CDR3 size: 15 residues. Per germline, CDR1 LNHDA and CDR2 SQIVND (reference sequence). The junction had 5 bases not matched to a gene; V was cut back by 8 bases and J by 1 base.

This clone was seen a single time. This sequence joins TRBV5-4 and TRBJ1-3, with D uncertain. This CDR3 is 17 amino acids long. Germline lookup yields CDR1 SGHNT and CDR2 YYREEE (reference sequence). Trimming pared 0 bases from V and 3 bases from J, leaving 16 bases between. CDR3 in amino acids: CASSLALNAEGGNTIYF. CDR3 coding DNA: TGTGCCAGCAGCTTGGCCCTAAATGCCGAGGGTGGAAACACCATATATTTT.

The genes are TRBV6-5 and TRBJ1-2, with D possibly matching TRBD1 (6 bases). The V and J ends lost 2 bases and 8 bases respectively, with 15 bases between them. Germline CDR1 MNHEY, CDR2 SVGAGI. CDR3 length: 14 residues. Written as DNA, the CDR3 is TGTGCCAGCAGTTACCAGGGGAAGGTGGGGGGCTACACCTTC. It codes for CASSYQGKVGGYTF.

The rearrangement joins TRBV12-5 to TRBJ1-4; tentatively, D is TRBD1 (5 bases). Germline V gene lookup returns CDR1 LGHNT and CDR2 FRNRAP. The CDR3 is 17 residues long. V was shortened by 0 bases and J by 0 bases, with 11 bases between the two germline ends. Here the CDR3 reads CASGLVRQDTTNEKLFF. CDR3 DNA: TGTGCTAGTGGTTTGGTTCGGCAGGACACAACTAATGAAAAACTGTTTTTT.

V gene TRBV29-1 combines with J gene TRBJ1-2, with D maybe TRBD1 (6 bases). Trimming removed 1 base at V and 8 bases at J, with 14 bases between. CDR3 size: 13 residues. The germline gives CDR1 SQVTM, CDR2 ANQGSEA. The CDR3 spells CSVEGGGRDGYTF. The DNA for the CDR3 is TGCAGCGTTGAAGGGGGGGGCAGGGACGGCTACACCTTC.